This T cell receptor beta chain was captured by sequencing in a study of blood T cell repertoires in COVID-19. In terms of age and location, participants ranged from roughly 18 to 100 years and lived in roughly 22 US areas. Participants were placed into cohorts based on the clinical history they reported. In the original analysis: It was from reference gene primer amplification that nucleated cell counts were estimated. Libraries were prepared by immunoSEQ multiplex PCR; TCRdb keeps only in-frame clonotypes and omits some of them. For V, J and clone size, that table is used; D and trimming come from the DNA. The sample yields about 180,000 clones, about 83% seen once. This clone was counted a few times. In germline, CDR1 is SEHNR, CDR2 FQNEAQ (reference sequence). The CDR3 sequence is 14 residues long. V gave up 4 bases and J gave up 5 bases, with 12 bases separating them.

Sample: PBMCs or T cells enriched from blood (not recorded which). The receptor comes from a woman aged 25 to 39 who had recovered from COVID-19. The chain is built from TRBV7-9 and TRBJ1-5; TRBD1 is a possible D gene (6 bases). CDR3 amino acids: CASSSQGTYQPQHF. DNA for the CDR3: TGTGCCAGCAGCTCGCAGGGGACATATCAGCCCCAGCATTTT.